The T cell receptor (beta chain) under discussion was sequenced for a study of siplizumab effects on memory and regulatory T cells (dated by TCRdb to the late 2010s). A note on the overall study: The study examined how the anti-CD2 antibody siplizumab affects alloreactive T-cell subsets in allogeneic mixed lymphocyte reactions built from human PBMCs. Findings and caveats that apply to the study as a whole: The suppressive function of proliferating Tregs from siplizumab cultures was not functionally confirmed. Of the alloreactive CD4+ clones that could be mapped, the Treg-derived share averaged about 67% with siplizumab compared with under 30% in control reactions. Because sequences below about 10^-5 frequency were poorly captured, only a minor fraction of alloreactive clones could be mapped to unstimulated subsets. About 75-96% of proliferating CD4+ or CD8+ clones could not be given a naive or memory phenotype. The cumulative frequency of alloreactive sequences traceable to unstimulated CD4+ memory T cells was significantly reduced by siplizumab. Unstimulated naive T cells appeared more diverse than memory T cells, and naive cells seemed to contribute substantially to the alloresponse.

Only one count was recorded for this clone. Its antigen has not been determined. No base quality values were provided; no much bigger clone lies one nucleotide off. CDR1 and CDR2 are drawn from the germline V gene: SNHLY, FYNNEI. The CDR3 sequence holds 16 residues, the cysteine and phenylalanine included. Here the CDR3 DNA is all that survives: 48 bases in frame from base 1. At the junction V is shortened by 3 bases and J by 4 bases; bases outside the gene matches: 1. The library was produced with the immunoSEQ multiplex PCR assay. Around 9.9 x 10^4 TCR templates per sample were assayed by the deep sequencing platform. Genomic DNA extracted from sorted T cells was used for TCRbeta CDR3 sequencing. The source study handled its data this way. The R programming language was used for the clonal analysis of the TCRbeta CDR3 data. Unstimulated samples were compared with post-reaction CFSE-low samples to define alloreactive CD4+ and CD8+ clones. Alloreactive CD4+ clones were assigned to regulatory or non-regulatory origin by matching sequences to sorted unstimulated Treg and non-Treg repertoires. The table was pulled from immuneACCESS by TCRdb, which kept in-frame rearrangements only. Such tables lose some clones; where checked, under half of the loss comes from unresolved V genes, and the rest has no known cause. V, J and clone size are taken as reported in that table, and D and trimming were inferred from the DNA itself. Here the sample has about 26,000 clones; about 79% occur a single time. The ten biggest clones cover around 25% of the sample.

Unstimulated CD4+ memory cells were also sequenced in three donor pairs, together with CD4+ naive, CD8+ TEMRA, CD8+ naive and CD8+ effector memory subsets. TCRbeta CDR3 sequencing was performed on sorted unstimulated T cells and on proliferating T cells recovered from mixed lymphocyte reactions. Fresh whole blood from roughly 10 HLA-typed healthy donors was used to isolate PBMCs. This chain joins TRBV2 to TRBJ2-1; TRBD2 matches 15 bases in the middle. The receptor's source is a human donor in good health. Sequenced input: memory CD4+ T cells sorted from blood. The sample's cell subset or site label, in plain terms: unstimulated CD4+ memory T cells. The CDR3 in this case is CASSEGLAGGYNEQFF. The DNA sequence is as follows: TGTGCCAGCAGTGAGGGACTAGCGGGAGGATACAATGAGCAGTTCTTC.